This T cell receptor beta chain was identified during a study of blood T cell repertoires in COVID-19. Original data processing: Estimated nucleated cell counts came from reference gene primer amplification. Produced via immunoSEQ multiplex PCR; TCRdb's table is partial and in-frame only. V, J and clone size are taken as reported in that table, and D and trimming were inferred from the DNA itself. The sample carries roughly 100,000 clones, 80% to 90% recorded once. The germline V gene encodes CDR1 SGHDN and CDR2 FVKESK. V was cut by 1 base and J by 6 bases, with 16 bases left in between. This CDR3 comprises 16 residues.

The sample taken for sequencing was peripheral blood. The rearrangement joins TRBV14 to TRBJ2-1; D remains unclear. This TCR was recovered from a woman aged 60 to 75 with acute or convalescent COVID-19. CDR3 coding DNA: TGTGCCAGCAGCCAAGCCCCGGGTAGCTCGATCAATGAGCAGTTCTTC. The encoded protein is CASSQAPGSSINEQFF.